Shown below are 15 T cell receptor beta chains from a single sample sequenced in a study of identical twins. From the 5' RACE reads, TCRdb called clonotypes with MiXCR, one entry per CDR3 protein. The data hold hundreds of thousands of distinct CDR3 sequences, with about 14% observed a single time. The sequencing input was memory (CD45RO+) T cells sorted from blood. The receptors stem from a woman between 18 and 29 years old in good health.

As to this clonotype: The junction departs from the called germline gene at one end, perhaps through a read error. The chain recombines TRBV7-9 with TRBJ2-7; 12 nucleotides line up with TRBD2. Germline V lookup: CDR1 SEHNR, CDR2 FQNEAQ (reference sequence). The CDR3 has 13 amino acids. The CDR3 loop is CASSSGTSGFPAF. The CDR3 DNA follows: TGTGCCAGCAGCTCCGGGACTAGCGGGTTTCCGGCCTTC.

CDR3 region: CSVESGQREKLFF. CDR3 coding DNA: TGCAGCGTTGAATCGGGTCAAAGGGAAAAACTGTTTTTT. V usage is TRBV29-1 and J usage is TRBJ1-4, with D hard to call. Germline assignment: CDR1 SQVTM and CDR2 ANQGSEA. V was trimmed by 2 bases and J by 8 bases, leaving 12 bases between them. The CDR3 covers 13 residues.

This clonotype was detected a few times. The V call is TRBV15, the J call TRBJ2-6; a possible D gene is TRBD1 (6 bases). The CDR3 extends over 19 amino acids. Between the trimmed V and J ends, which lost 1 base and 0 bases, there was a span of 16 bases. Germline lookup yields CDR1 LNHNV and CDR2 YYDKDF (reference sequence). Written as DNA, the CDR3 is TGTGCCACCAGCAGAGCGGGTGGGGGACAAGGCTCTGGGGCCAACGTCCTGACTTTC. Residues: CATSRAGGGQGSGANVLTF.

The chain recombines TRBV20-1 with TRBJ2-3, with TRBD2 as a possible D gene (5 bases). This CDR3 region has 15 residues. CDR1 and CDR2 from the germline V gene are DFQATT and SNEGSKA (reference sequence). Trimming stripped 3 bases from V and 0 bases from J, with 13 bases between. The CDR3 bases are TGCAGTGCTAGTCGGGCGGGTCCTAGCACAGATACGCAGTATTTT. Amino acid sequence: CSASRAGPSTDTQYF.

This clonotype was found a few times. The chain carries TRBV7-2 and TRBJ2-3, with unresolved D. Trimming cost V 2 bases and J 2 bases, with 5 bases left between them. The CDR3 totals 13 residues. Germline loops: CDR1 SGHTA, CDR2 FQGNSA. CDR3 nucleotide sequence: TGTGCCAGCAGCTTATACGACACAGATACGCAGTATTTT. Amino acid sequence: CASSLYDTDTQYF.

This clonotype came up a few times. This rearrangement joins TRBV20-1 to TRBJ1-1; 7 nucleotides match TRBD1. The V gene's germline CDR1 is DFQATT and CDR2 SNEGSKA (reference sequence). Germline trimming cut 6 bases from V and 0 bases from J; bases unmatched to any gene: 4. CDR3 length: 13 amino acids. CDR3 loop: CSAGTAMNTEAFF. DNA of the CDR3: TGCAGTGCCGGGACAGCCATGAACACTGAAGCTTTCTTT.

This clonotype was seen only a few times. The gene calls are TRBV19 and TRBJ2-2, with D perhaps matching TRBD2 (7 bases). Germline V gives CDR1 LNHDA, CDR2 SQIVND (reference sequence). The CDR3 covers 16 residues. V lost 7 bases and J lost 0, with 15 bases in between. The CDR3 loop reads CASTPRGLSNTGELFF. DNA of the CDR3: TGTGCCAGTACCCCGCGGGGGCTATCGAACACCGGGGAGCTGTTTTTT.

J is TRBJ2-5 and V is TRBV30; D remains unclear. Trimming stripped 0 bases from V and 0 bases from J, with 11 bases between. The CDR3 runs to 15 residues. CDR1 is GTSNPN, CDR2 SVGIG, per germline (reference sequence). This chain's CDR3 is CAWSVLHLYQETQYF. The DNA of the CDR3 is TGTGCCTGGAGTGTCTTACACCTGTACCAAGAGACCCAGTACTTC.

V is TRBV20-1 and J is TRBJ1-3; D is ambiguous. This CDR3 is built from 13 residues. Trimming left V 3 bases short and J 4 bases short, with 10 bases between. The germline gives CDR1 DFQATT, CDR2 SNEGSKA (reference sequence). The CDR3 spells CSASRVDGNTIYF. CDR3 nucleotide sequence: TGCAGTGCTAGCCGGGTCGACGGAAACACCATATATTTT.

Note on this clonotype: A read error may account for a junction end that differs from germline. The gene calls are TRBV3-1 and TRBJ2-1, with TRBD2 matching 8 bases. Germline V gene lookup returns CDR1 LGHDT and CDR2 YNNKEL (reference sequence). The CDR3 sequence is 15 residues long. CDR3 residues: CACSLTSSGGNEQFF. In DNA form, the CDR3 reads TGTGCCTGCAGCCTGACGTCGAGCGGGGGTAATGAGCAGTTCTTC.

In its sample, this clonotype was seen many times. CDR3 DNA: TGTGCCAGCAGCTTAGACTGGGTGGGGCAGCCCCAGCATTTT. Translation gives CASSLDWVGQPQHF. The J gene is TRBJ1-5, the V gene TRBV11-2; D not resolved. The CDR3 contains 14 residues. The V end was cut by 0 bases, the J end by 7 bases, with 10 bases between. Germline CDR1 is SGHAT and CDR2 is FQNNGV.

The genes are TRBV11-2 and TRBJ1-1; D ambiguous. The CDR3 runs 14 residues. Trimming left V 1 base short and J 5 bases short, with 11 bases between. Germline CDR1 SGHAT, CDR2 FQNNGV. CDR3: CASSLGGGRTEAFF. The CDR3 nucleotides are TGTGCCAGCAGCTTAGGAGGAGGGAGGACTGAAGCTTTCTTT.

The chain couples TRBV29-1 to TRBJ2-5; D is perhaps TRBD1 (6 bases). The V and J ends lost 7 bases and 5 bases respectively, with 20 bases between them. From germline, CDR1 is SQVTM and CDR2 ANQGSEA. The CDR3 covers 14 residues. The CDR3 bases are TGCAGCGGGGGGACAACCATCGAGGGGGAGACCCAGTACTTC. The encoded protein is CSGGTTIEGETQYF.

About this clonotype itself: An end of the junction differs from the germline gene, which may be a read error. The J gene is TRBJ2-3, the V gene TRBV3-1, with D possibly TRBD1 on 5 matching bases. CDR1 is LGHDT, CDR2 YNNKEL, per germline (reference sequence). The CDR3 loop spans 16 amino acids. The CDR3 here is CATSHQSSWTTDTQYF. CDR3 sequence (DNA): TGTGCCACCAGCCATCAAAGCTCCTGGACAACAGATACGCAGTATTTT.

In this sample, this clonotype turned up many times. J is TRBJ2-7 and V is TRBV6-6, with no clear D. V lost 6 bases and J lost 2, with 11 bases in between. The length of the CDR3 is 13 residues. Germline CDR1 reads MNHNY; CDR2 reads SVGAGI (reference sequence). The CDR3 bases are TGTGCCAGCAGGACTGGGGTCACCTACGAGCAGTACTTC. This codes for CASRTGVTYEQYF.